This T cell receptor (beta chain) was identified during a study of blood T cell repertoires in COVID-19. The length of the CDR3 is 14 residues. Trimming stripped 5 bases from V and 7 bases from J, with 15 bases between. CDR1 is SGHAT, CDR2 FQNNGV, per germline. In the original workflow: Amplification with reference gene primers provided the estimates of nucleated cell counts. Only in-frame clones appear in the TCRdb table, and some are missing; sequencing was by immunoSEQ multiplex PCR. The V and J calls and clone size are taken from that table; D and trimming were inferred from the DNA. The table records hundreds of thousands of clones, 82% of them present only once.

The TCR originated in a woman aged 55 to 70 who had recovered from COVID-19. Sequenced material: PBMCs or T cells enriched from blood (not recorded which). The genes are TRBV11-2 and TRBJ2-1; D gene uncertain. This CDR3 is CASSQVGNGNEQFF. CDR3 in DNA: TGTGCCAGCAGCCAGGTTGGTAATGGTAATGAGCAGTTCTTC.